The clone carrying this T cell receptor beta chain was seen repeatedly, ten times or more. Its antigen remains unidentified. This sample was taken from a study of identical twins. From the 5' RACE reads, TCRdb called clonotypes with MiXCR, one entry per CDR3 protein. The data show 550,000 to 700,000 distinct CDR3 sequences, with over 20% seen just once and 4% to 4.5% held by the top ten. Findings of the study overall: Rather than following the same donors, the conclusions depended on cross-sectional statistical analysis.

V was cut by 0 bases and J by 4 bases, with 9 bases left in between. CDR3 length: 14 amino acids. Germline CDR1 and CDR2: MNHEY and SVGAGI. These data also featured in a second study, about T cells expressing NK-cell markers. From that report: The TCR beta repertoires originated in sorted CD3+CD56+NKG2C+, CD3+CD56+NKG2C- and CD3+CD56-NKG2C+ T cells. Sequencing covered eight donors, seven HCMV-seropositive and one seronegative. An anti-gamma-delta TCR antibody restricted sorting to alpha-beta TCR T cells in several experiments.

This receptor was obtained from a young woman in good health. The sequencing sample was made of PBMCs. V gene TRBV6-5 combines with J gene TRBJ1-2; perhaps TRBD1 as D (5 bases). For the CDR3, the DNA is TGTGCCAGCAGTTACTCGCAGAGGGGCTATGGCTACACCTTC. Residues: CASSYSQRGYGYTF.